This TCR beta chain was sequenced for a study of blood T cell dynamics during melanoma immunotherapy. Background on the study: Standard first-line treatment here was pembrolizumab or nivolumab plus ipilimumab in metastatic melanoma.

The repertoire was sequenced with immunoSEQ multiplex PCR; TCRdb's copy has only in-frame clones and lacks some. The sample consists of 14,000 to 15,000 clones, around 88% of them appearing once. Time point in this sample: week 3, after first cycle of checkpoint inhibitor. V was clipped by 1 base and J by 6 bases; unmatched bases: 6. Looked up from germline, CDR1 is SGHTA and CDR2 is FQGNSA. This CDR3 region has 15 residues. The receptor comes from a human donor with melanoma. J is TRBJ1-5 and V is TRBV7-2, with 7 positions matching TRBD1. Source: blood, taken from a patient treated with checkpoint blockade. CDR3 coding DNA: TGTGCCAGCAGCTTAGAGAGGGGGCTAGTTCAGCCCCAGCATTTT. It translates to CASSLERGLVQPQHF. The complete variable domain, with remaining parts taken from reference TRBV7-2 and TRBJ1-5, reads GAGVSQSPSNKVTEKGKDVELRCDPISGHTALYWYRQSLGQGLEFLIYFQGNSAPDKSGLPSDRFSAERTGGSVSTLTIQRTQQEDSAVYLCASSLERGLVQPQHFGDGTRLSIL.